A single sample is the source of the 20 T cell receptor beta chains below, sequenced in a study of blood T cell repertoires in COVID-19. TCRdb's copy holds only in-frame clones and misses some; the assay was immunoSEQ multiplex PCR. The data contain about 51,000 clones, around 84% of them singletons. The sequencing sample was made of peripheral blood. The receptors originated from a man older than 75 with active COVID-19.

The chain combines TRBV5-1 with TRBJ2-1; 7 bases match TRBD2. This CDR3 has 16 residues. In germline, CDR1 is SGHRS, CDR2 YFSETQ. The V segment lost 1 base and the J segment 2 bases; nucleotides outside the gene matches: 6. The CDR3 loop is CASSLQLALTYNEQFF. In DNA form, the CDR3 reads TGCGCCAGCAGCTTGCAACTAGCGCTAACCTACAATGAGCAGTTCTTC.

The chain is built from TRBV6-5 and TRBJ2-1; D unresolved. The CDR3 sequence is 11 residues long. V lost 7 bases and J 8 bases, leaving 9 bases between the germline ends. The germline gives CDR1 MNHEY, CDR2 SVGAGI. CDR3 amino acids: CASNQLDEQFF. The CDR3 coding sequence is TGTGCCAGCAACCAACTCGATGAGCAGTTCTTC.

This clone is medium-sized (0.01 to 0.1%) in the sample. The chain links TRBV15 to TRBJ1-5; 9 bases map to TRBD1. This CDR3 contains 15 residues. The trim removed 5 bases at V and 4 bases at J, leaving 6 bases unmatched. CDR1 and CDR2 from the germline V gene are LNHNV and YYDKDF (reference sequence). In DNA form, the CDR3 reads TGTGCCACCAGCCCTTACGGGACAGGGAATCAGCCCCAGCATTTT. Translating gives CATSPYGTGNQPQHF.

The chain uses TRBV7-8 and TRBJ2-7, with D uncertain. Looked up from germline, CDR1 is SGHVS and CDR2 is FQNEAQ. V was cut by 1 base and J by 3 bases, with 10 bases left in between. The CDR3 totals 14 residues. The DNA of the CDR3 is TGTGCCAGCAGCTTAGAAGACGCTAGCTACGAGCAGTACTTC. Its protein product is CASSLEDASYEQYF.

This chain uses TRBV3-1 (or the pseudogene TRBV3-2) with TRBJ2-4, with 9 bases identical to TRBD2. Germline CDR1 and CDR2: LGHDT and YNNKEL (reference sequence). The CDR3 sequence is 17 residues long. V gave up 2 bases and J gave up 2 bases; unmatched junction bases: 7. CDR3 coding DNA: TGTGCCAGCAGCCAACTTAATAGCGGGAGTCCCAAAAACATTCAGTACTTC. This translates into CASSQLNSGSPKNIQYF.

The V and J genes are TRBV5-1 and TRBJ2-5, with D possibly being TRBD2 (6 bases). The germline V and J ends were trimmed by 4 bases and 5 bases, with 24 bases remaining between them. The CDR3 has 17 amino acids. Looked up from germline, CDR1 is SGHRS and CDR2 is YFSETQ. Written as DNA, the CDR3 is TGCGCCAGCAGCACGGGTCCCGGCATGGCAGGGAGGGAGACCCAGTACTTC. It codes for CASSTGPGMAGRETQYF.

In its sample, this clone was seen once. The genes are TRBV7-2 and TRBJ2-5; TRBD1 aligns across 8 bases. This CDR3 has 14 amino acids. The trim removed 4 bases at V and 10 bases at J, leaving 11 bases unmatched. The germline CDR1 and CDR2 sequences are SGHTA and FQGNSA. The CDR3 region has the DNA TGTGCCAGCAGCTCGAGGAGAACGGACAGGGACCAGTACTTC. Amino acids: CASSSRRTDRDQYF.

This sequence joins TRBV11-1 and TRBJ2-3; TRBD2 agrees at 11 bases. The trim removed 5 bases at V and 0 bases at J, leaving 4 bases unmatched. The length of the CDR3 is 16 residues. Germline assignment: CDR1 SGHAT and CDR2 FQDESV (reference sequence). The CDR3 DNA reads as TGTGCCAGCAGCACCGGGACTAGCGGTAGCACAGATACGCAGTATTTT. The encoded protein is CASSTGTSGSTDTQYF.

The chain's CDR3 is CASSPTGLAETEQYF. In nucleotides, the CDR3 is TGTGCCAGCTCACCAACGGGACTAGCGGAAACCGAGCAGTACTTC. The chain uses TRBV18 and TRBJ2-7; 11 positions match TRBD2. Losses at the gene ends were 2 bases for V and 6 bases for J; bases not matched to a gene: 6. Germline loops: CDR1 KGHSH, CDR2 LQKENI. This CDR3 comprises 15 residues.

The rearrangement uses TRBV6-2 or TRBV6-3 and TRBJ2-1, with 8 positions matching TRBD2. Germline CDR1 MNHEY, CDR2 SVGEGT. V shed 6 bases and J 5 bases; nucleotides not matched to a gene: 12. This CDR3 spans 16 amino acids. The CDR3 region is CASSQWGLGDHNEQFF. In DNA form, the CDR3 reads TGTGCCAGCAGCCAGTGGGGACTAGGGGACCACAATGAGCAGTTCTTC.

The chain joins TRBV4-1 to TRBJ1-6; D gene ambiguous. This CDR3 has 14 residues. The germline CDR1 and CDR2 sequences are MGHRA and YSYEKL. V dropped 0 bases and J dropped 7 bases, with 7 bases sitting between them. The CDR3 region has the DNA TGCGCCAGCAGCCAAGAGGAGGGAAATTCACCCCTCCACTTT. Protein sequence: CASSQEEGNSPLHF.

The V and J genes are TRBV6-5 and TRBJ2-5; D might be TRBD2 (6 bases). Trimming removed 5 bases from V and 5 bases from J, with 15 bases in between. Germline V gene sequence: CDR1 MNHEY, CDR2 SVGAGI. This CDR3 is 14 amino acids long. The CDR3 region has the DNA TGTGCCAGCAGTAATCGTGGCGGGGCGGAGACCCAGTACTTC. This codes for CASSNRGGAETQYF.

The CDR3 region is CASTPEPGAFGYTF. The DNA for the CDR3 is TGCGCCAGCACCCCCGAGCCAGGGGCGTTTGGCTACACCTTC. The rearrangement links TRBV5-1 to TRBJ1-2, with a possible D match to TRBD1 (6 bases). This CDR3 has 14 amino acids. V was pared by 6 bases and J by 7 bases, with 19 bases between. Germline V CDR1 and CDR2: SGHRS, YFSETQ.

Here the CDR3 DNA reads TGTGCCAGCAGCTTAGAGGGGGACTACTCCTACGAGCAGTACTTC. It translates to CASSLEGDYSYEQYF. This chain links TRBV7-9 with TRBJ2-7; D may be TRBD2 (7 bases). Trimming removed 1 base from V and 0 bases from J, with 10 bases in between. Germline assignment: CDR1 SEHNR and CDR2 FQNEAQ (reference sequence). The CDR3 extends over 15 amino acids. Full variable domain (missing parts from reference TRBV7-9 and TRBJ2-7): DTGVSQNPRHKITKRGQNVTFRCDPISEHNRLYWYRQTLGQGPEFLTYFQNEAQLEKSRLLSDRFSAERPKGSFSTLEIQRTEQGDSAMYLCASSLEGDYSYEQYFGPGTRLTVT.

The chain has TRBV5-4 and TRBJ2-2; 9 nucleotides line up with TRBD2. Germline V gene data show CDR1 as SGHNT and CDR2 as YYREEE (reference sequence). The CDR3 runs 17 residues. V dropped 6 bases and J dropped 5; count of bases not matched to a gene: 14. The CDR3 DNA is TGTGCCAGCACCGGGGGTGGGCTAGCGGGACGGACCGGGGAGCTGTTTTTT. Its translation: CASTGGGLAGRTGELFF.

This chain uses TRBV15 with TRBJ2-7, with TRBD2 matching over 14 bases. Losses at the gene ends were 1 base for V and 5 bases for J; bases not matched to a gene: 4. CDR3 length: 16 amino acids. CDR1 and CDR2 (germline): LNHNV, YYDKDF (reference sequence). CDR3 residues: CATSRVGLAGENEQYF. The CDR3 coding sequence is TGTGCCACCAGCAGAGTGGGACTAGCGGGAGAGAACGAGCAGTACTTC.

J is TRBJ2-2 and V is TRBV9, with TRBD2 matching over 16 bases. CDR3 size: 20 residues. CDR1 is SGDLS and CDR2 is YYNGEE in the germline V gene. V shed 2 bases, J shed 3 bases, and the junction held 10 bases outside the gene matches. This CDR3 reads CASSVLPGLAGGPDTGELFF. In nucleotides, the CDR3 is TGTGCCAGCAGCGTCCTTCCGGGACTAGCGGGAGGGCCCGACACCGGGGAGCTGTTTTTT.

V usage is TRBV19 and J usage is TRBJ2-7, with TRBD2 matching 10 bases. This CDR3 has 14 amino acids. CDR1 is LNHDA, CDR2 SQIVND, per germline (reference sequence). The V and J ends lost 3 bases and 4 bases, in that order; junction bases with no gene match: 3. The CDR3 DNA reads as TGTGCCAGTAGTATGGGACTAGCGCCTTACGAGCAGTACTTC. It is translated as CASSMGLAPYEQYF.

J is TRBJ2-2 and V is TRBV7-3; possibly TRBD1 for D (5 bases). The V end lost 3 bases, the J end lost 4 bases, and 6 bases lay between the germline ends. Germline V gene sequence: CDR1 SGHTA, CDR2 FQGTGA. This CDR3 is built from 13 residues. The CDR3 DNA reads as TGTGCCAGCAGCTTCGACAGCACCGGGGAGCTGTTTTTT. It translates to CASSFDSTGELFF.

The V and J genes are TRBV7-2 and TRBJ2-3; the match to TRBD1 covers 8 bases. Looked up from germline, CDR1 is SGHTA and CDR2 is FQGNSA. This CDR3 has 16 residues. The ends lost 3 bases at V and 5 bases at J; junction bases unmatched: 10. The CDR3 loop is CASSLTGVLEEDTQYF. The CDR3 region has the DNA TGTGCCAGCAGCTTGACAGGGGTACTTGAGGAAGATACGCAGTATTTT.